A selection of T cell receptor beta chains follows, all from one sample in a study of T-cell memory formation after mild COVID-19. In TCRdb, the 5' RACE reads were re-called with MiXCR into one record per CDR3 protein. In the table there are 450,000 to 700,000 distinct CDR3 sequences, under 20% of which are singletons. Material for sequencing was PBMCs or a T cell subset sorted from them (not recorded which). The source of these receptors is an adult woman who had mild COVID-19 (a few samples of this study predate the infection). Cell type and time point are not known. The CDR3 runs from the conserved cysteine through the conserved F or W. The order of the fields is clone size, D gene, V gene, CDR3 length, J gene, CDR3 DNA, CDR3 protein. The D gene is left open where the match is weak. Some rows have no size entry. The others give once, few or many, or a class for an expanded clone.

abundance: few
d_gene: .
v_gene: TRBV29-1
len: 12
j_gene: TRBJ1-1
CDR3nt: TGCAGCGTTGAACTCATGAACACTGAAGCTTTCTTT
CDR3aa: CSVELMNTEAFF

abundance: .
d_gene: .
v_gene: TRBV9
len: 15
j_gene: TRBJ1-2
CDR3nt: TGTGCCAGCAGCCCATGGACGGGTTCTAACTATGGCTACACCTTC
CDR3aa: CASSPWTGSNYGYTF

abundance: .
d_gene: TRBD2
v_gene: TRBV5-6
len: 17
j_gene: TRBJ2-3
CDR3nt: TGTGCCAGCAGCTCCATGGGACTAGCGGGAGGCACAGATACGCAGTATTTT
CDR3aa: CASSSMGLAGGTDTQYF

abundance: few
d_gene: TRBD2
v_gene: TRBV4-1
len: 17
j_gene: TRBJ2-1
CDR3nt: TGCGCCAGCAGCCTTGGGCGGGTAGCGGGGATGATCGGTGAGCAGTTCTTC
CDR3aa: CASSLGRVAGMIGEQFF

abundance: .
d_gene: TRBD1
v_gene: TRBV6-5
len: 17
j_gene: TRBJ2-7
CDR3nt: TGTGCCAGCAGTTCCCGCTTAACCGGGACAGTATTCTACGAGCAGTACTTC
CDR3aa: CASSSRLTGTVFYEQYF

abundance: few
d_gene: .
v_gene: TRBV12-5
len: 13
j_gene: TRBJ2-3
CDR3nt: TGTGCTAGTGGTTTGCGCGAATCGGATACGCAGTATTTT
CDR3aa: CASGLRESDTQYF

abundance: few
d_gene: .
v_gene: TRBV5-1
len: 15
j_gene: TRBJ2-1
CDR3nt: TGCGCCAGCAGCTTGGGAGCTAGCATTGGCAATGAGCAGTTCTTC
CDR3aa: CASSLGASIGNEQFF

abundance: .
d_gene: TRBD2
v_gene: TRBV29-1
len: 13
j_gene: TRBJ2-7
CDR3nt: TGCAGCGTGCAACGCGGGGGGGGAGGCGAGCAGTACTTC
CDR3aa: CSVQRGGGGEQYF

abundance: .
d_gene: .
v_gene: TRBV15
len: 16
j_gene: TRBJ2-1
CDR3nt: TGTGCCACCAGCAGAGGCGCGGGGATGATCTACAATGAGCAGTTCTTC
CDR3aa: CATSRGAGMIYNEQFF

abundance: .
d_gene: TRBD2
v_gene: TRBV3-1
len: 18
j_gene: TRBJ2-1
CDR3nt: TGTGCCAGCAGCCAAGAGAGACTAGCGGGAGGATCCTACAATGAGCAGTTCTTC
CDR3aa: CASSQERLAGGSYNEQFF

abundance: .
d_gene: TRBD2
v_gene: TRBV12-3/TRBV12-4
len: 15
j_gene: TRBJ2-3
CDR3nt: TGTGCCAGCAGTTTTATACGGGGGGTCACAGATACGCAGTATTTT
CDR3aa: CASSFIRGVTDTQYF

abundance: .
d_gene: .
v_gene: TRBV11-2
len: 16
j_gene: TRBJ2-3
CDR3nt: TGTGCCAGCAGCTTCGATGGGTGGGGGCACACAGATACGCAGTATTTT
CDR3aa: CASSFDGWGHTDTQYF

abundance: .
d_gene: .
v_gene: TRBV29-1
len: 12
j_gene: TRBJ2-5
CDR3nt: TGCAGCGTTCGTCGCAGCCAAGAGACCCAGTACTTC
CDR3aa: CSVRRSQETQYF

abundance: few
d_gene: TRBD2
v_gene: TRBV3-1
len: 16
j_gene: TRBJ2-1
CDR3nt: TGTGCCAGCAGCCGCTTGAGCGGGGGGGCCACCAATGAGCAGTTCTTC
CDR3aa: CASSRLSGGATNEQFF

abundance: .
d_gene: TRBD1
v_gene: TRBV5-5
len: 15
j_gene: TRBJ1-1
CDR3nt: TGTGCCAGCAGCTCACACAGGGGAGTAAACGCTGAAGCTTTCTTT
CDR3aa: CASSSHRGVNAEAFF

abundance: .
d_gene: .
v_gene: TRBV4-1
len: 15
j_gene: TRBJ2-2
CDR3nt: TGCGCCAGCAGCCAACCCAGGGTGAGAACCGGGGAGCTGTTTTTT
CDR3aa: CASSQPRVRTGELFF

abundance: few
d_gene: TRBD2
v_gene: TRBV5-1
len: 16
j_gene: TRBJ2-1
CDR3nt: TGCGCCAGCAGCTTGTCCGGCGGGAGGAGCTACAATGAGCAGTTCTTC
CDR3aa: CASSLSGGRSYNEQFF

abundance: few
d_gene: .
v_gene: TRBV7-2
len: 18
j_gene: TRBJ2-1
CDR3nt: TGTGCCAGCAATAACCCTTGGGGGCAGGGTAGCTCCTACAATGAGCAGTTCTTC
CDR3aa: CASNNPWGQGSSYNEQFF

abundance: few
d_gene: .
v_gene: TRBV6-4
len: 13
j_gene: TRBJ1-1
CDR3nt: TGTGCCAGCAGCGATTCTCTCGGCACTGAAGCTTTCTTT
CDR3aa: CASSDSLGTEAFF

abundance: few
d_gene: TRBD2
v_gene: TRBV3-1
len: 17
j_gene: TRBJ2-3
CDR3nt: TGTGCCAGCAGCCAAGATATGCTAGCGGGAGTTACAGATACGCAGTATTTT
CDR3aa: CASSQDMLAGVTDTQYF

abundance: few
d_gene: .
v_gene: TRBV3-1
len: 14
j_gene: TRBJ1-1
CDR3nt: TGTGCCAGCAGCCCCTACGCCGAGAACACTGAAGCTTTCTTT
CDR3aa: CASSPYAENTEAFF

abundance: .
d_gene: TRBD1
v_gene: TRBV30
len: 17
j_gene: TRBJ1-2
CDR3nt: TGTGCCTGGACCCTTGGAGGACAGGGGGCTACTAACTATGGCTACACCTTC
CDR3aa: CAWTLGGQGATNYGYTF

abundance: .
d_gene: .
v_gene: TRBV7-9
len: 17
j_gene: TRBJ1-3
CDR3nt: TGTGCCAGCAGCTTACTGAGGAGTGGGGGCTCTGGAAACACCATATATTTT
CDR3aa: CASSLLRSGGSGNTIYF

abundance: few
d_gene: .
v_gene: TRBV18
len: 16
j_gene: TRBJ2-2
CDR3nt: TGTGCCAGCTCACCGCCCGGGACAACGAACACCGGGGAGCTGTTTTTT
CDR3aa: CASSPPGTTNTGELFF

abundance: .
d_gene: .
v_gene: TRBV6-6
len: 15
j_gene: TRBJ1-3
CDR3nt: TGTGCCAGCAGTTACTCTGCAGGGAGTGGAAACACCATATATTTT
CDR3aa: CASSYSAGSGNTIYF

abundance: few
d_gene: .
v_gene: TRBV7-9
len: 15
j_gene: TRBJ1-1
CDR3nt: TGTGCCAGCAGCGCCATAACGGGCAGGCGCACTGAAGCTTTCTTT
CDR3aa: CASSAITGRRTEAFF

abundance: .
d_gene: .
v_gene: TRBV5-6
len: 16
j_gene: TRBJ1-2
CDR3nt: TGTGCCAGCAGCTTGCAGTGGACAGTTCACCTTTATGGCTACACCTTC
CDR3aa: CASSLQWTVHLYGYTF

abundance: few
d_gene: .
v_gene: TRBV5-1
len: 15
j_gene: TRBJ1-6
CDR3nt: TGCGCCAGCAGCCCGCGGACGGATACTAATTCACCCCTCCACTTT
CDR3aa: CASSPRTDTNSPLHF

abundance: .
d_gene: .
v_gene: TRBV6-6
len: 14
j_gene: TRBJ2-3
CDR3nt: TGTGCCAGCAGTTACGGTCAGAACACAGATACGCAGTATTTT
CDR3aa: CASSYGQNTDTQYF

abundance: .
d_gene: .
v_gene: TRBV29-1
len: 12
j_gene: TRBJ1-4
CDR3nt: TGCAGCGGGCGGGGGAGTAATGAAAAACTGTTTTTT
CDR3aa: CSGRGSNEKLFF

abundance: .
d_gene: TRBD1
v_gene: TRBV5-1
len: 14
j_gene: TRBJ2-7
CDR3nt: TGCGCCAGCCGTACCGAGACAGGGGCCTACGAGCAGTACTTC
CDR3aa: CASRTETGAYEQYF

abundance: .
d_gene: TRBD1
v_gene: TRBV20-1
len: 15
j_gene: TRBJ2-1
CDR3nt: TGCAGTGCTAGAGATCAAGAGACAGGGGGGAATGAGCAGTTCTTC
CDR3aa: CSARDQETGGNEQFF

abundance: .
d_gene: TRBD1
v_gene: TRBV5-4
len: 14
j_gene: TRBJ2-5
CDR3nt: TGTGCCAGCAGACAAGGACAGGCTGGGGAGACCCAGTACTTC
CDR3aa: CASRQGQAGETQYF

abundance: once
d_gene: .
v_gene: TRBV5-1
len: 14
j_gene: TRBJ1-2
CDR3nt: TGCGCCAGCAGCTTGTCGTTTTCTAACTATGGCTACACCTTC
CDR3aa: CASSLSFSNYGYTF

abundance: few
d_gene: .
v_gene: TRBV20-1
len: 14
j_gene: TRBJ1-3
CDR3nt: TGCAGTGCTGCTCCGACAGTCTCTGGAAACACCATATATTTT
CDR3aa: CSAAPTVSGNTIYF

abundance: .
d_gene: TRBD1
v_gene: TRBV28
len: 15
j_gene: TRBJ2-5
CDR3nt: TGTGCCAGCAGTTTTATGGGTACAGGGGGAGAGACCCAGTACTTC
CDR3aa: CASSFMGTGGETQYF

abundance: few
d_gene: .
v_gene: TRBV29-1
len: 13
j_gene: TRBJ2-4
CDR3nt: TGCAGCGAAATATCAGGGGACCAAAACATTCAGTACTTC
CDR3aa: CSEISGDQNIQYF